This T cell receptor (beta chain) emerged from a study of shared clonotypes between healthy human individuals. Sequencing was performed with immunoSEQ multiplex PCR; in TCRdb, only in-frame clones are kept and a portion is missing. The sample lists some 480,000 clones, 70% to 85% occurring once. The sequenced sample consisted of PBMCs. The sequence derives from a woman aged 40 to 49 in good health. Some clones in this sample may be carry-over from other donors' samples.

In DNA form, the CDR3 reads TGTGCCAGCAGCTTGGCAGGGATAGACGAGCAGTACTTC. It codes for CASSLAGIDEQYF. V and J are TRBV5-4 and TRBJ2-7, with D possibly TRBD1 on 5 matching bases. V shed 0 bases and J shed 5 bases, with 9 bases lying between them. Germline-derived CDR1 and CDR2 are SGHNT and YYREEE (reference sequence). CDR3 length equals 13 residues.